The clone carrying this TCR beta chain was seen only a few times. Its cognate antigen is unknown. V gave up 4 bases and J gave up 8 bases; unmatched junction bases: 8. The CDR3 extends over 14 amino acids. The germline gives CDR1 GTSNPN, CDR2 SVGIG (reference sequence). Full-length variable regions came from constant-region reverse primers plus semi-nested Nested Universal Primer A PCR. TCRdb itself ran the 5' RACE reads through MiXCR, one entry per CDR3 protein. The sample consists of several thousand distinct CDR3 sequences, about 45% of them appearing once. Study findings and constraints: Tumor Tregs overlapped most with tumor, then blood, naive CD4+ cells.

The sorted Tregs were CD4+CD25+CD127-/low cells. The sequence derives from a female donor with breast cancer. The sequenced material came from Tregs sorted from a lymph node. The rearrangement joins TRBV30 to TRBJ1-4, with 9 nucleotides matching TRBD1. CDR3: CAWTPGQGAEKLFF. CDR3 sequence (DNA): TGTGCCTGGACCCCGGGACAGGGTGCAGAAAAACTGTTTTTT.